The text below deals with one TCR beta chain. The time point was: newly diagnosed GD, antithyroid drugs for less than 3 months. Isolated PBMC RNA provided the starting material for the TCR library. According to the study, TCR beta libraries were built with iRepertoire HTBI primers and CDR3-region Arm-PCR. TCRdb reprocessed the multiplex PCR reads with MiXCR, giving one entry per CDR3 protein. Among over 450,000 distinct CDR3 sequences listed, 12% were seen once. CDR3 length: 13 residues. V was clipped by 5 bases and J by 9 bases, with 14 bases between them. Germline CDR1 reads SEHNR; CDR2 reads FQNEAQ (reference sequence). The sample is drawn from a study of regulatory T cells in long-lasting Graves disease. These data also formed part of another study, on T cells in Graves' hyperthyroidism and ophthalmopathy. As that study records: If no ophthalmopathy progression occurred within 18 months, Graves' hyperthyroidism was stable.

Sequences were derived from peripheral blood mononuclear cells (PBMCs), sampled at new diagnosis, from a patient treated with antithyroid drugs. The clonotype comes from a woman aged 25-40 years with Graves disease. The chain couples TRBV7-9 to TRBJ1-5; D may be TRBD1 (6 bases). CDR3 DNA: TGTGCCAGCAGCGTCGACCAGGGGCGGCCCCAGCATTTT. It specifies CASSVDQGRPQHF. The complete variable domain, with remaining parts taken from reference TRBV7-9 and TRBJ1-5, reads DTGVSQNPRHKITKRGQNVTFRCDPISEHNRLYWYRQTLGQGPEFLTYFQNEAQLEKSRLLSDRFSAERPKGSFSTLEIQRTEQGDSAMYLCASSVDQGRPQHFGDGTRLSIL.